The 6 T cell receptor beta chains reported below all come from one sample, sequenced in a study of blood T cell repertoires in COVID-19. Libraries were prepared by immunoSEQ multiplex PCR; TCRdb keeps only in-frame clonotypes and omits some of them. The sample contains 250,000 to 350,000 clones, 75% to 90% of which appear only once. The specimen was peripheral blood. The receptors derive from a woman in her seventies with COVID-19, enrolled during active disease.

The chain has TRBV24-1 and TRBJ1-1; D is unresolved. CDR1 KGHDR and CDR2 SFDVKD come from the germline V gene. Between the trimmed V and J ends, which lost 8 bases and 1 base, there was a span of 10 bases. The CDR3 length is 13 residues. The CDR3 DNA reads as TGTGCCACCACCGCCCCCGGGAACACTGAAGCTTTCTTT. Protein product: CATTAPGNTEAFF.

The chain employs TRBV30 and TRBJ1-6; 7 bases match TRBD1. The CDR3 spans 13 residues. Trimming took 1 base from V and 7 from J; bases not matched to a gene: 1. Looked up from germline, CDR1 is GTSNPN and CDR2 is SVGIG (reference sequence). CDR3 amino acids: CAWSGDSNSPLHF. DNA for the CDR3: TGTGCCTGGAGTGGGGACAGCAATTCACCCCTCCACTTT.

This clone was seen once. This chain uses TRBV3-1 (or the pseudogene TRBV3-2) with TRBJ2-5; 9 bases map to TRBD1. V lost 3 bases and J lost 1; bases outside the gene matches: 6. The CDR3 length is 16 residues. Germline V gives CDR1 LGHDT, CDR2 YNNKEL (reference sequence). CDR3 coding DNA: TGTGCCAGCAGCCAGCTGACAGGGGGAGGCCAAGAGACCCAGTACTTC. It codes for CASSQLTGGGQETQYF.

This clone is a singleton in its sample. The chain carries TRBV9 and TRBJ2-7; D possibly corresponds to TRBD1 (6 bases). The CDR3 runs 17 residues. The germline V gene has CDR1 SGDLS and CDR2 YYNGEE. V was shortened by 4 bases and J by 4 bases, with 24 bases between the two germline ends. The CDR3 DNA reads as TGTGCCAGCAGCTCCCCCCGGTCTGGGGGCCGGTCGTACGAGCAGTACTTC. Translated, it gives CASSSPRSGGRSYEQYF.

The rearrangement links TRBV19 to TRBJ1-2, with D perhaps matching TRBD1 (6 bases). The CDR3 runs to 14 residues. Germline V gene data show CDR1 as LNHDA and CDR2 as SQIVND (reference sequence). Trimming removed 4 bases from V and 2 bases from J, with 11 bases in between. The CDR3 sequence: CASSTGARNYGYTF. The CDR3 DNA sequence: TGTGCCAGTAGTACAGGGGCGCGGAACTATGGCTACACCTTC.

The chain employs TRBV24-1 and TRBJ1-2; 9 bases align to TRBD1. Germline V CDR1 and CDR2: KGHDR, SFDVKD. Unmatched junction bases numbered 6, after V lost 2 bases and J lost 6 bases. This CDR3 has 15 residues. CDR3 protein: CATSDSRGTGNGYTF. In nucleotides, the CDR3 is TGTGCCACCAGTGATTCCCGAGGGACAGGGAATGGCTACACCTTC.